Listed below are T cell receptor beta chains from one sample, sequenced in a study of control samples from healthy donors and cancer patients. Using immunoSEQ multiplex PCR, the repertoire was profiled, and TCRdb retains in-frame clones only, with some absent. Among approximately 170,000 clones, more than 80% were seen once, and the ten largest hold 1.4%. Sequences were obtained from blood. These receptor sequences come from a man aged 25-45 years in good health. Both conserved end residues are part of each CDR3. The D gene is left open where the match is weak. Only some rows state a clone size, as once, few, many or a class for expanded clones.

V: TRBV29-1; length: 15; J: TRBJ2-7; D: NA; size: NA; CDR3: CSVEDPDTGLVEQYF; DNA: TGCAGCGTTGAAGACCCGGACACGGGACTGGTCGAGCAGTACTTC
V: TRBV6-5; length: 12; J: TRBJ1-1; D: NA; size: NA; CDR3: CASRKGPTEAFF; DNA: TGTGCCAGCAGGAAAGGACCAACTGAAGCTTTCTTT
V: TRBV6-2/TRBV6-3; length: 16; J: TRBJ1-1; D: TRBD1; size: NA; CDR3: CASSLRRQGANTEAFF; DNA: TGTGCCAGCAGTTTAAGGAGACAGGGGGCCAACACTGAAGCTTTCTTT
V: TRBV6-1; length: 14; J: TRBJ2-2; D: NA; size: NA; CDR3: CASSEGRATGELFF; DNA: TGTGCCAGCAGTGAAGGGAGGGCGACCGGGGAGCTGTTTTTT
V: TRBV6-1; length: 16; J: TRBJ1-3; D: NA; size: NA; CDR3: CASSADGGHSGNTIYF; DNA: TGTGCCAGCAGTGCGGACGGAGGGCACTCTGGAAACACCATATATTTT
V: TRBV29-1; length: 13; J: TRBJ1-5; D: NA; size: NA; CDR3: CSVARGYNQPQHF; DNA: TGCAGCGTTGCTCGGGGTTACAATCAGCCTCAGCATTTT
V: TRBV5-5; length: 15; J: TRBJ1-1; D: TRBD1; size: NA; CDR3: CASSILDRLGTEAFF; DNA: TGTGCCAGCAGCATACTGGACAGGCTTGGCACTGAAGCTTTCTTT
V: TRBV5-4; length: 14; J: TRBJ1-2; D: TRBD1; size: once; CDR3: CASHTGGRSYGYTF; DNA: TGTGCCAGCCACACAGGGGGGAGAAGCTATGGCTACACCTTC
V: TRBV7-2; length: 14; J: TRBJ1-2; D: NA; size: once; CDR3: CASSLGGGRITHTF; DNA: TGTGCCAGCAGCTTAGGTGGGGGCCGGATAACTCACACCTTC
V: TRBV14; length: 13; J: TRBJ2-5; D: TRBD1; size: NA; CDR3: CASSPTGGETQYF; DNA: TGTGCCAGCAGCCCAACAGGGGGGGAGACCCAGTACTTC
V: TRBV7-2; length: 16; J: TRBJ1-2; D: TRBD1; size: NA; CDR3: CASSSGQGRGIYGYTF; DNA: TGTGCCAGCAGTTCCGGACAGGGTAGGGGAATCTATGGCTACACCTTC
V: TRBV4-2; length: 19; J: TRBJ2-6; D: TRBD1; size: NA; CDR3: CASSQPGQVAMPGANVLTF; DNA: TGTGCCAGCAGCCAGCCGGGACAGGTCGCGATGCCTGGGGCCAACGTCCTGACTTTC
V: TRBV30; length: 13; J: TRBJ2-5; D: NA; size: NA; CDR3: CAWRPDWGETQYF; DNA: TGTGCCTGGAGGCCGGACTGGGGAGAGACCCAGTACTTC
V: TRBV7-2; length: 16; J: TRBJ2-6; D: TRBD2; size: few; CDR3: CASSLGSSGRANVLTF; DNA: TGTGCCAGCAGCTTAGGGTCTAGCGGGAGGGCCAACGTCCTGACTTTC
V: TRBV6-6; length: 12; J: TRBJ2-3; D: NA; size: NA; CDR3: CASRGETDTQYF; DNA: TGTGCCAGCAGGGGGGAAACAGATACGCAGTATTTT
V: TRBV19; length: 14; J: TRBJ2-1; D: TRBD1; size: NA; CDR3: CASAQGQGIYEQFF; DNA: TGTGCCAGTGCCCAGGGACAGGGTATCTATGAGCAGTTCTTC
V: TRBV10-3; length: 16; J: TRBJ2-2; D: TRBD2; size: NA; CDR3: CAISATSGRAGGELFF; DNA: TGTGCCATCAGTGCCACTAGCGGGAGGGCCGGCGGGGAGCTGTTTTTT